These 9 T cell receptor beta chains share one sample of origin, sequenced in a study of blood T cells in healthy people across ages. Combining a sample-barcoded 5' primer with a J-beta primer mix, a second PCR ran for roughly 7 to 11 cycles. Via MiXCR, TCRdb re-called the 5' RACE reads, giving one row per CDR3 protein. The sample has about 780,000 distinct CDR3 sequences, about half seen once. The sequencing sample was made of blood. Receptor source: an elderly man in good health.

The J gene is TRBJ2-3, the V gene TRBV6-5; TRBD2 matches at 12 bases. Per the germline V gene, CDR1 is MNHEY and CDR2 is SVGAGI. V was clipped by 5 bases and J by 2 bases; unmatched bases: 5. This CDR3 region has 16 residues. The CDR3 coding sequence is TGTGCCAGCAGTCCCGGACTAGCGGGGCCCACAGATACGCAGTATTTT. Encoded protein: CASSPGLAGPTDTQYF.

This clonotype was picked up a small number of times. The DNA for the CDR3 is TGTGCCAGCAGCTTAGGGGCTTACTCTGGGGCCAACGTCCTGACTTTC. Translation gives CASSLGAYSGANVLTF. The gene calls are TRBV7-2 and TRBJ2-6; D not certain. This CDR3 is built from 16 residues. The germline gives CDR1 SGHTA, CDR2 FQGNSA. Trimming removed 1 base from V and 0 bases from J, with 7 bases in between.

The rearrangement uses TRBV27 and TRBJ2-5; 8 nucleotides line up with TRBD1. There are 16 residues in the CDR3. CDR1 is MNHEY and CDR2 is SMNVEV in the germline V gene (reference sequence). Losses at the gene ends were 5 bases for V and 3 bases for J; bases not matched to a gene: 11. CDR3: CASSRLLGTGEETQYF. CDR3 bases: TGTGCCAGCAGTAGGCTGTTGGGGACAGGCGAAGAGACCCAGTACTTC.

The chain combines TRBV10-3 with TRBJ1-5; 7 bases are a match to TRBD1. The CDR3 runs to 13 residues. Germline CDR1 is ENHRY and CDR2 is SYGVKD. The junction had 6 bases not matched to a gene; V was cut back by 10 bases and J by 3 bases. This CDR3 reads CATSGGDNQPQHF. Written as DNA, the CDR3 is TGTGCCACCTCAGGGGGAGACAATCAGCCCCAGCATTTT.

The chain has TRBV6-5 and TRBJ2-1; 10 bases agree with TRBD2. V shed 2 bases, J shed 7 bases, and the junction held 8 bases outside the gene matches. Germline V gene lookup returns CDR1 MNHEY and CDR2 SVGAGI. CDR3 length equals 16 residues. The CDR3 DNA is TGTGCCAGCAGTTACCCGGTAGCGGGAGGCGGGAATGAGCAGTTCTTC. It translates to CASSYPVAGGGNEQFF.

This rearrangement joins TRBV7-9 to TRBJ1-2; D unclear. Germline V gives CDR1 SEHNR, CDR2 FQNEAQ (reference sequence). Between the trimmed V and J ends, which lost 5 bases and 2 bases, there was a span of 15 bases. This CDR3 has 15 residues. The DNA for the CDR3 is TGTGCCAGCAGCGCTCCAGGCATTTCAAACTATGGCTACACCTTC. Translating gives CASSAPGISNYGYTF.

The rearrangement uses TRBV12-3 or TRBV12-4 and TRBJ1-6; 9 bases are a match to TRBD1. V lost 6 bases, J lost 10 bases, and 7 bases stayed unmatched. The CDR3 is 14 amino acids. Written as DNA, the CDR3 is TGTGCCAGCAGGAGACAGGGGGGAGAATCACCCCTCCACTTT. Protein: CASRRQGGESPLHF.

This chain connects TRBV12-3 or TRBV12-4 to TRBJ1-1; maybe TRBD1 (5 bases). The ends were cut back, 7 bases at V and 7 bases at J, with 13 bases in the middle. The CDR3 has 12 amino acids. The CDR3 bases are TGTGCCAGCACCCCATTTGGGGGTGAAGCTTTCTTT. It translates to CASTPFGGEAFF.

This clonotype came up a few times. The chain couples TRBV24-1 to TRBJ2-1; D is perhaps TRBD2 (6 bases). V was pared by 2 bases and J by 4 bases, with 11 bases between. Germline V CDR1 and CDR2: KGHDR, SFDVKD. CDR3 length equals 15 residues. The CDR3 sequence is CATSDSGTDYNEQFF. The CDR3 DNA reads TGTGCCACCAGTGATTCCGGGACTGATTACAATGAGCAGTTCTTC.